The 2 T cell receptor beta chains reported below all come from one sample, sequenced in a study of blood T cell repertoires in COVID-19. Profiling relied on immunoSEQ multiplex PCR, and the TCRdb table lists in-frame clones only, not all of them. This table has 200,000 or so clones, approximately 80% appearing once. Sequenced sample: PBMCs or T cells enriched from blood (not recorded which). The receptors come from a man aged 55 to 69 who had recovered from COVID-19.

In its sample, this clone was seen once. The chain carries TRBV5-1 and TRBJ1-2; TRBD1 might be the D (6 bases). Germline V CDR1 and CDR2: SGHRS, YFSETQ. V shed 0 bases and J shed 2 bases, with 11 bases lying between them. The CDR3 runs to 15 residues. DNA of the CDR3: TGCGCCAGCAGCTTGGGGGCAGGGGAGAACTATGGCTACACCTTC. This translates into CASSLGAGENYGYTF.

J is TRBJ1-5 and V is TRBV3-1 (or the pseudogene TRBV3-2); 8 bases agree with TRBD1. Germline CDR1 LGHDT, CDR2 YNNKEL (reference sequence). With 6 bases clipped from V and 4 bases from J, the junction kept 5 bases outside the gene matches. The CDR3 extends over 14 amino acids. DNA of the CDR3: TGTGCCAGCAGTAACAGGGGGATGAATCAGCCCCAGCATTTT. Translation: CASSNRGMNQPQHF.